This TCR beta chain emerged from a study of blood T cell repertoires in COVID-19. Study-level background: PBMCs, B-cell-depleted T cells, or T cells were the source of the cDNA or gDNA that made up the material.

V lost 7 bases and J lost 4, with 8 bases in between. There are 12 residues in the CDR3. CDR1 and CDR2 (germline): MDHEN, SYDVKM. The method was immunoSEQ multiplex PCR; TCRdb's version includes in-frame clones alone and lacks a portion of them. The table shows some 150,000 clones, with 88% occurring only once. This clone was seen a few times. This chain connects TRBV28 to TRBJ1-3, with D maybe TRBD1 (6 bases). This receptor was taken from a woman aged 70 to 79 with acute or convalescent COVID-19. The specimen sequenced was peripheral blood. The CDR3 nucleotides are TGTGCCAGCACAGGGACAGGAAACACCATATATTTT. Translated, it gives CASTGTGNTIYF.